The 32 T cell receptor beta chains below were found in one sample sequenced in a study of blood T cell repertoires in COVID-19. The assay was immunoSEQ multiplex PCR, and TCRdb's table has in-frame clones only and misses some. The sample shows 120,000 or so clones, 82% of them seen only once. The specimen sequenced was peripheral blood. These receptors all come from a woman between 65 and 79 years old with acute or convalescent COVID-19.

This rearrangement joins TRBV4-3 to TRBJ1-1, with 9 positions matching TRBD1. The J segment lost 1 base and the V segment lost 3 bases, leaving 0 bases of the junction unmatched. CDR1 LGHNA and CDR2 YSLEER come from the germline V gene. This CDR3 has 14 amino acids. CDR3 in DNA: TGCGCCAGCAGCCAGGACAGGGGGAACACTGAAGCTTTCTTT. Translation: CASSQDRGNTEAFF.

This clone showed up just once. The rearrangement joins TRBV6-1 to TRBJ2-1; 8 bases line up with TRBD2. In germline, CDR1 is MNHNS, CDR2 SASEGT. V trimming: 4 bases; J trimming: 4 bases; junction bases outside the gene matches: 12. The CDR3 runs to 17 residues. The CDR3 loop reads CASSGVVRGGSYNEQFF. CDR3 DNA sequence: TGTGCCAGCAGTGGGGTGGTACGGGGGGGCTCTTACAATGAGCAGTTCTTC.

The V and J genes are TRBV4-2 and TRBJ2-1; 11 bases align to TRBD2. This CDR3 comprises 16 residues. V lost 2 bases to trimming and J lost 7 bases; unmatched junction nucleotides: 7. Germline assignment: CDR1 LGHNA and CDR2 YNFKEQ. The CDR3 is CASSQLTSGGGNEQFF. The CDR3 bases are TGTGCCAGCAGCCAATTAACTAGCGGGGGAGGGAATGAGCAGTTCTTC.

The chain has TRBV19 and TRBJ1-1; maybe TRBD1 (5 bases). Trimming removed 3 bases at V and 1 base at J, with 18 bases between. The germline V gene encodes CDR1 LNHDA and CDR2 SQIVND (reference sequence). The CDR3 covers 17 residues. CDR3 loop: CASSIFAKGHRNTEAFF. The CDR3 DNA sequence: TGTGCCAGTAGTATTTTCGCGAAGGGGCATAGGAACACTGAAGCTTTCTTT.

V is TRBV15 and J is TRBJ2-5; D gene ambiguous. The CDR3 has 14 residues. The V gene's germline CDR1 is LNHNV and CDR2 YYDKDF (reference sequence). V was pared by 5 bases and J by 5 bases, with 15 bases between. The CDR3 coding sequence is TGTGCCACCAGCCCAAAGCAACTATTGGAGACCCAGTACTTC. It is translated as CATSPKQLLETQYF.

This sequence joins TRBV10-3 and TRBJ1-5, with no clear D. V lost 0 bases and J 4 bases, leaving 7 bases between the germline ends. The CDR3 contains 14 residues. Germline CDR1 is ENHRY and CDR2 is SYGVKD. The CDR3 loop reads CAISESAVNQPQHF. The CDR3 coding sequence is TGTGCCATCAGTGAGTCGGCGGTTAATCAGCCCCAGCATTTT.

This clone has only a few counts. The CDR3 coding sequence is TGTGCCAGTTCCAGGGCGGGGAATTCACCCCTCCACTTT. It translates to CASSRAGNSPLHF. The chain recombines TRBV19 with TRBJ1-6, with D perhaps matching TRBD1 (5 bases). The V gene's germline CDR1 is LNHDA and CDR2 SQIVND (reference sequence). The CDR3 extends over 13 amino acids. V was clipped by 8 bases and J by 7 bases, with 12 bases between them.

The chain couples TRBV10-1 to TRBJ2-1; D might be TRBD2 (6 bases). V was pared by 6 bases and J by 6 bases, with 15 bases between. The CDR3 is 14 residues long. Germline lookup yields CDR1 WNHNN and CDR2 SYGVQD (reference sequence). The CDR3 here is CASSDGTPSNEQFF. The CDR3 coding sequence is TGCGCCAGCAGCGACGGGACTCCGAGCAATGAGCAGTTCTTC.

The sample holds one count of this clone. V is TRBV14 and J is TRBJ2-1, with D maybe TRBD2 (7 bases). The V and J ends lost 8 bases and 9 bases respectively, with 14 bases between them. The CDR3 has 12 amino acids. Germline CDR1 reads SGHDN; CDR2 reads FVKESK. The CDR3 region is CASRRGPGEQFF. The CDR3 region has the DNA TGTGCCAGCCGGCGGGGGCCCGGTGAGCAGTTCTTC.

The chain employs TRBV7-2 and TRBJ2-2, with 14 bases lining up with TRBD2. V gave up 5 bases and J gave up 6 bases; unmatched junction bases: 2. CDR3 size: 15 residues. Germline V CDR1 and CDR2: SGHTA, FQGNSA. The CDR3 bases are TGTGCCAGCAGCCCGACTAGCGGGGGGGCCGGGGAGCTGTTTTTT. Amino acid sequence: CASSPTSGGAGELFF.

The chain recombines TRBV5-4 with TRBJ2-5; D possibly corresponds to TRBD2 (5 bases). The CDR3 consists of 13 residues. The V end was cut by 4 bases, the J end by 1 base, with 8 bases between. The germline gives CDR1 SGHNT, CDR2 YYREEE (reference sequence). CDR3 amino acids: CASSPSGQETQYF. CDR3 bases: TGTGCCAGCAGCCCCAGCGGCCAAGAGACCCAGTACTTC.

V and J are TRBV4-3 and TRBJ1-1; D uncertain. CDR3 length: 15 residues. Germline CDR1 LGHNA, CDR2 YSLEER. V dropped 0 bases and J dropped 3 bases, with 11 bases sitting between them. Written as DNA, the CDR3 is TGCGCCAGCAGCCAAGAACCCCTTCGGGACACTGAAGCTTTCTTT. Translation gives CASSQEPLRDTEAFF.

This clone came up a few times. The CDR3 coding sequence is TGCGCCAGCAGCTGGCAGGGGAACTCTGGAAACACCATATATTTT. Amino acid sequence: CASSWQGNSGNTIYF. The rearrangement joins TRBV5-1 to TRBJ1-3; D is possibly TRBD1 (6 bases). The V end was cut by 3 bases, the J end by 0 bases, with 10 bases between. Looked up from germline, CDR1 is SGHRS and CDR2 is YFSETQ. The CDR3 has 15 residues.

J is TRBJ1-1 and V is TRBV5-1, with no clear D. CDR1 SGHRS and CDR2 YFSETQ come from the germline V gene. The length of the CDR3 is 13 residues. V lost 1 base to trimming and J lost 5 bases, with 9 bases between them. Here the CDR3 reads CASSLIIDTEAFF. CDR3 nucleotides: TGCGCCAGCAGCTTGATAATAGATACTGAAGCTTTCTTT.

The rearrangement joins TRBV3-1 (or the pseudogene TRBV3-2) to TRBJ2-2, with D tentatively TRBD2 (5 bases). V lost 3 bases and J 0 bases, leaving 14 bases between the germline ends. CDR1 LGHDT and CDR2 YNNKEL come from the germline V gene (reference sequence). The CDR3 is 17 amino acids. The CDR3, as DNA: TGTGCCAGCAGCCACCCCGCAGCGGAAACGAACACCGGGGAGCTGTTTTTT. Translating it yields CASSHPAAETNTGELFF.

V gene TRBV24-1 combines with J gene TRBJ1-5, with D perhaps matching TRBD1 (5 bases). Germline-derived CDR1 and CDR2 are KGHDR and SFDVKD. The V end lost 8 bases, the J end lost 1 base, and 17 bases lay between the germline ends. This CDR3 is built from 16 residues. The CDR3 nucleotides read TGTGCCACCACCAGAAGAGGGGCGGGGAGCAATCAGCCCCAGCATTTT. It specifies CATTRRGAGSNQPQHF.

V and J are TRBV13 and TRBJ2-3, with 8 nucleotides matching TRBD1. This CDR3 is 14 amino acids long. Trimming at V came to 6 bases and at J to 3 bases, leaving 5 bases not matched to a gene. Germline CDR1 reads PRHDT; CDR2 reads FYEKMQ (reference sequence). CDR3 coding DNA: TGTGCCAGCAGTCCAGGGGGCCAGACAGATACGCAGTATTTT. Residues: CASSPGGQTDTQYF. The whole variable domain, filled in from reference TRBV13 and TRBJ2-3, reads AAGVIQSPRHLIKEKRETATLKCYPIPRHDTVYWYQQGPGQDPQFLISFYEKMQSDKGSIPDRFSAQQFSDYHSELNMSSLELGDSALYFCASSPGGQTDTQYFGPGTRLTVL.

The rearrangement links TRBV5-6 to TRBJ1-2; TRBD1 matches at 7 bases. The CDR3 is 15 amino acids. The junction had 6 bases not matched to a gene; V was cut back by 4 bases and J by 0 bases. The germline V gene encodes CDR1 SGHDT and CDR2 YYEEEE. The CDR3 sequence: CASSQKDRPNYGYTF. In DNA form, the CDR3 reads TGTGCCAGCAGCCAAAAGGACAGGCCTAACTATGGCTACACCTTC. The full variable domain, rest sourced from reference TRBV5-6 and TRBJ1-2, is DAGVTQSPTHLIKTRGQQVTLRCSPKSGHDTVSWYQQALGQGPQFIFQYYEEEERQRGNFPDRFSGHQFPNYSSELNVNALLLGDSALYLCASSQKDRPNYGYTFGSGTRLTVV.

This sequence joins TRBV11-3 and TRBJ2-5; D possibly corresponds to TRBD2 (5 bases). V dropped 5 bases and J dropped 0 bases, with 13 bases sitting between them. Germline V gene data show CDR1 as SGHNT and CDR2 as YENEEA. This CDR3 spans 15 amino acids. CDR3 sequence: CASSLRTGYQETQYF. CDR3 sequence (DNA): TGTGCCAGCAGCCTCCGGACGGGGTACCAAGAGACCCAGTACTTC. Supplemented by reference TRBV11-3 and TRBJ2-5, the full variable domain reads EAGVVQSPRYKIIEKKQPVAFWCNPISGHNTLYWYLQNLGQGPELLIRYENEEAVDDSQLPKDRFSAERLKGVDSTLKIQPAELGDSAVYLCASSLRTGYQETQYFGPGTRLLVL.

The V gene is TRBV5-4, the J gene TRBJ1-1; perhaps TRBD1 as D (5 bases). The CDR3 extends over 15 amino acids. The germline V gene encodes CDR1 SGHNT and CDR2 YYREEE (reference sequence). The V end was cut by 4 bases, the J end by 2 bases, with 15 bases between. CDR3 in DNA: TGTGCCAGCAGCAAGAGACAGACTAGTAACACTGAAGCTTTCTTT. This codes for CASSKRQTSNTEAFF.

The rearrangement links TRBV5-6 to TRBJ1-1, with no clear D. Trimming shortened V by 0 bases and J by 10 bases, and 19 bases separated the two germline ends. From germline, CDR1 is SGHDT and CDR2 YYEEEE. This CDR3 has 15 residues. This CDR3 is CASSLALGPSRRAFF. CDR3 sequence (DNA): TGTGCCAGCAGCTTGGCCTTGGGCCCATCCCGTCGAGCTTTCTTT.

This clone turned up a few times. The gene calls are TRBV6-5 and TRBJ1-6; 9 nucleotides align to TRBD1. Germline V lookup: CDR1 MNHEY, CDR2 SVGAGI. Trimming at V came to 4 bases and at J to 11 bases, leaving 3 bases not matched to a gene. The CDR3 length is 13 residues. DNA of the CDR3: TGTGCCAGCAGTTGGACAGGGGCCACACCCCTCCACTTT. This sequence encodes CASSWTGATPLHF.

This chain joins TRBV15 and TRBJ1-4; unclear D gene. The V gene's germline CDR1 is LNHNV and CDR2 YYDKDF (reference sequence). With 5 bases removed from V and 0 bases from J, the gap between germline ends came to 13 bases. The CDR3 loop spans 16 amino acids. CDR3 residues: CATSPRSLATNEKLFF. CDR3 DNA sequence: TGTGCCACCAGCCCTAGGTCACTGGCAACTAATGAAAAACTGTTTTTT.

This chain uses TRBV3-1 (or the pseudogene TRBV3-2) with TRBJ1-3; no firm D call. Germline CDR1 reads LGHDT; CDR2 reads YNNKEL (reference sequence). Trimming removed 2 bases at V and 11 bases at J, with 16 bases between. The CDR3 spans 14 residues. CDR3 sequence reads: CASSQIAPETAIYF. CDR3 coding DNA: TGTGCCAGCAGCCAAATTGCTCCCGAAACTGCCATATATTTT.

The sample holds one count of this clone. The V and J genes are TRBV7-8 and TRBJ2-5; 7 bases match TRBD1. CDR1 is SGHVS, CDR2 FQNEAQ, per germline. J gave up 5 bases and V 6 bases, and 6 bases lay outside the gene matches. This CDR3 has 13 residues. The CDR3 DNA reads TGTGCCAGCAGACAGGGGTTTTCGGAGACCCAGTACTTC. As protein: CASRQGFSETQYF.

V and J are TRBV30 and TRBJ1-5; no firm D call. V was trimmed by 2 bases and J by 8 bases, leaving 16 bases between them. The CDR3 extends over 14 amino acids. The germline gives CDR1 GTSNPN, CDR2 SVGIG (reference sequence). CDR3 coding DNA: TGTGCCTGGAGTTTATCGATCAGGTCGGAGCCCCAGCATTTT. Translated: CAWSLSIRSEPQHF.

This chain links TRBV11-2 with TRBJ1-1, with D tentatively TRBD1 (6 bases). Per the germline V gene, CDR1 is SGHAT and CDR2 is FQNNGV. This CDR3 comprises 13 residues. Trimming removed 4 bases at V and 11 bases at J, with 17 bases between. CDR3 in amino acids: CASSSQGRGPAFF. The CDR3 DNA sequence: TGTGCCAGCAGCTCTCAGGGGCGGGGGCCCGCTTTCTTT.

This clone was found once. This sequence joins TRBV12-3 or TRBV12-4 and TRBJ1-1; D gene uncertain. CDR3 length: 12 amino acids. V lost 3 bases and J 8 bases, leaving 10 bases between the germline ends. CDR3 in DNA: TGTGCCAGCAGTTTCACCGGCGGGGAAGCTTTCTTT. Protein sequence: CASSFTGGEAFF.

The CDR3: CASSLEARETQYF. CDR3 in DNA: TGTGCCAGCAGCTTAGAAGCTAGAGAGACCCAGTACTTC. J is TRBJ2-5 and V is TRBV7-2, with D hard to call. CDR1 SGHTA and CDR2 FQGNSA come from the germline V gene. Trimming took off 1 base at V and 4 bases at J, with 7 bases between the two ends. This CDR3 has 13 residues.

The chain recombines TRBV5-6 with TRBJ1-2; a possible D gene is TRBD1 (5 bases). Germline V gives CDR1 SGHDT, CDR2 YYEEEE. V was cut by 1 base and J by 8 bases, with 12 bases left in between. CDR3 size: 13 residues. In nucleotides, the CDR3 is TGTGCCAGCAGCTTGCAGCGCAGGGTCGGCTACACCTTC. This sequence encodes CASSLQRRVGYTF.

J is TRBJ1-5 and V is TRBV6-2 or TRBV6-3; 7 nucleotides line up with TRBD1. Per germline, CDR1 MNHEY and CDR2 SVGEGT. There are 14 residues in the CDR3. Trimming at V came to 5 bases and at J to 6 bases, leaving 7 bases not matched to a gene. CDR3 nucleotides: TGTGCCAGCAGTCTGACAGGGAACAGTCAGCCCCAGCATTTT. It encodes CASSLTGNSQPQHF.

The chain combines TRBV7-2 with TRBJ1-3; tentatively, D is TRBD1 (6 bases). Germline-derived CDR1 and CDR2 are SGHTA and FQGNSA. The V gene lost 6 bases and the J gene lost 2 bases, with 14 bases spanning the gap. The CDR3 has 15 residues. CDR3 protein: CASSRTAYPGNTIYF. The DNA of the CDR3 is TGTGCCAGCAGTCGGACAGCGTACCCTGGAAACACCATATATTTT.